This note documents a single T cell receptor (beta chain) sequence. Its specificity is not known. Described time point: week 23, last vaccination. All doses held 300 ug of mutant IDH1 20-mer peptide, with topical imiquimod. The method was immunoSEQ multiplex PCR; TCRdb's version includes in-frame clones alone and lacks a portion of them. The repertoire has about 28,000 clones, about four fifths of them found once; the top ten carry about a sixth. The data originate from a study of a mutant IDH1 vaccine in newly diagnosed glioma. Study-level information: Beginning 4-6 weeks after radiotherapy alone, or with temozolomide cycles, vaccination took place. Patients' prior therapy spanned radiotherapy, temozolomide, or both; most underwent both.

Germline values: CDR1 MNHNS, CDR2 SASEGT. The CDR3 totals 13 residues. Trimming removed 6 bases from V and 6 bases from J, with 12 bases in between. The TCR originated in a woman aged 25 to 39 with glioma. Sequencing used PBMCs, obtained from a glioma patient whose treatment included an IDH1 peptide vaccine. This chain links TRBV6-1 with TRBJ2-4, with D unclear. CDR3: CASSIGRANIQYF. CDR3 nucleotides: TGTGCCAGCAGCATCGGCAGAGCAAACATTCAGTACTTC.